This TCR beta chain was found in a study of blood T cell repertoires in COVID-19. The V gene lost 3 bases and the J gene lost 11 bases, with 16 bases spanning the gap. The length of the CDR3 is 13 residues. Germline lookup yields CDR1 SEHNR and CDR2 FQNEAQ (reference sequence). Study processing details: Reference gene primer amplification gave nucleated cell count estimates. TCRdb keeps only in-frame clones here, not all; method: immunoSEQ multiplex PCR. Clonal size and the V and J genes are those of that table, whereas D and trimming came from the DNA. The sample consists of about 120,000 clones, 85% to 90% of them appearing once.

The specimen sequenced was peripheral blood. The TCR comes from a man in his sixties or seventies with active or convalescent COVID-19. This chain joins TRBV7-9 and TRBJ1-1; a possible D gene is TRBD1 (5 bases). As DNA, the CDR3 is TGTGCCAGCAGCTTCCAAAGGGGCGAGGTGGCTTTCTTT. The encoded protein is CASSFQRGEVAFF.